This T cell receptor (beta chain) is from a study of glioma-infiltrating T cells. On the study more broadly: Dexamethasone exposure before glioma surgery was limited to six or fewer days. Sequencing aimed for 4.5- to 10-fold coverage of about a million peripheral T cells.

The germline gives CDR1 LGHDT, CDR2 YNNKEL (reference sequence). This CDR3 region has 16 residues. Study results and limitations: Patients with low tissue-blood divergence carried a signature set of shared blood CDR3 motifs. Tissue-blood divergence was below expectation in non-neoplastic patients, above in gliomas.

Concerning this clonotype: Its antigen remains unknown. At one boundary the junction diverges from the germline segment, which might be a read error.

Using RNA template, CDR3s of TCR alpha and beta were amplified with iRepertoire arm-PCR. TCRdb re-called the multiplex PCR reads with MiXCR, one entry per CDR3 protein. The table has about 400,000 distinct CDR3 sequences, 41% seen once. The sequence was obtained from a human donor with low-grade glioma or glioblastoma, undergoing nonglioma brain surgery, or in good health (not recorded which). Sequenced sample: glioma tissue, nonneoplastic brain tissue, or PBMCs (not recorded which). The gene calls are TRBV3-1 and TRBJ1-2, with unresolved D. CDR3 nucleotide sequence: TGTGCCAGCAGCCAAGACTCGAGTGGCCTTGGCTATGGCAACACCTTC. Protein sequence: CASSQDSSGLGYGNTF. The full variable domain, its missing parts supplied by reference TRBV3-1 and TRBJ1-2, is DTAVSQTPKYLVTQMGNDKSIKCEQNLGHDTMYWYKQDSKKFLKIMFSYNNKELIINETVPNRFSPKSPDKAHLNLHINSLELGDSAVYFCASSQDSSGLGYGNTFGSGTRLTVV.